This T cell receptor beta chain originates from a study of cytomegalovirus exposure and HLA in healthy donors (dated by TCRdb to about 2017). Looking at the study overall: In an earlier analysis of 450 to 750 of the donors, approximately 260 Gb of sequence data and just under 120 million unique TCR beta sequences from roughly 200 million T cells were reported. Roughly 300 gigabases of sequencing data and approximately 85 million unique TCR sequences were included in an early release covering several hundred HLA-typed donors. Of the 300 to 400 genotyped donors, approximately 83% fell in the genetic ancestry cluster associated with self-reported Caucasian donors. The aim of the study was to test whether cataloging public T cell receptors could identify signatures of past pathogen exposure. Using immunosequencing, the study profiled T cell repertoires from 500 to 800 subjects and related those repertoires to cytomegalovirus serostatus. In addition to the first cohort of around 670 subjects, a separate validation cohort of some 120 different subjects was used. To predict cytomegalovirus infection status, the study brought together high-throughput TCR immunosequencing, statistical association of individual TCRs with disease status, and machine learning. To study patterns of TCR occurrence, a later analysis re-analyzed previously published TCR beta repertoires from 666 donors and added high-resolution HLA genotyping. Rather than drawing on any new phenotypic data, the later analysis identified candidate immune exposures from TCR beta sequences and the way those sequences occurred across donors. An earlier analysis of about 620 of the donors applied high-throughput TCR beta sequencing to assess whether each TCR beta V gene segment acted as functional or pseudogenic. Donor age, sex, ethnicity and CMV serostatus were collected together with the repertoire data. Genome-wide SNP genotypes for about 55% of the roughly 670 donors were used in a later genetic analysis, which treated that subset as a discovery cohort. Every repertoire in the discovery cohort had been generated on one and the same sequencing platform. Class I and class II HLA loci were covered by the typing at four-digit resolution. Typing coverage differed by locus: A, B, C, DRB1 and DQB1 were typed in about 620-640 donors, DQA1 in about 560, DPA1 in approximately 610, and DPB1 in 472. A handful of DR-DQ haplotypes were handled as single units for association and clustering because linkage in the cohort was strong. On average, around 230,000 unique TCR beta nucleotide sequences were sequenced per donor among a few hundred genotyped donors of the cohort, with roughly a sixth of those sequences being non-productive. On the study overall, not on this receptor specifically: A further reported finding was that TCR beta sequences accurately predicted the HLA-A and HLA-B alleles for most subjects in the first cohort. The cohort was sequenced for TCR beta chains only, and without alpha or paired-chain data the features that could be detected were limited. In a later analysis, TCR association rates were found to vary across HLA loci, with the most associated TCRs seen for DRB1 alleles and the fewest for HLA-C alleles. The 87-base-pair reads could not distinguish some IMGT-functional V segments, including TRBV6-2 and TRBV6-3, so those segments were excluded. HLA typing was unavailable for some donors at each locus, so association tests used only the typed subset. Specific HLA alleles were associated with over 15,000 TCR beta sequences at a false discovery rate of 0.05 in a later analysis. In a later genetic analysis, a missense DCLRE1C variant was associated with V-gene and J-gene trimming of TCR beta chains, and the association was replicated in an independent cohort. The authors suggested that the approach could potentially be extended to other disease states and immunological phenotypes. Most TCR sequences were observed very rarely across donors, whereas some public TCRs were present in many individuals. The study listed approximately 150 TCR beta chains as associated with cytomegalovirus. In a later analysis, several top co-occurrence clusters were reported to appear linked to parvovirus B19, influenza, CMV and Epstein-Barr virus. Sequencing depth was assumed to be roughly uniform across donors in the presence/absence analyses, though that assumption may not hold. In both the original and validation cohorts, the classifier was reported to diagnose cytomegalovirus status with high specificity and sensitivity. In vitro tests confirmed that a few of the cytomegalovirus-associated TCR beta chains recognize cytomegalovirus antigens. A group of highly shared sequence variants was considered likely to be a technical artifact of the sequencing pipeline. Because counts were too low, around 18 rarely observed V segments, including chromosome 9 orphons, were left out of the earlier analysis of 587 of the donors. In a later genetic analysis, fewer N-insertions in productive TCRs were reported among donors in an Asian-associated ancestry cluster than the roughly 700-donor mean. When HLA alleles, especially DR and DQ, strongly co-occurred, attributing TCR associations to individual alleles was difficult. Immune exposure information for the cohort was limited to CMV serostatus. Correlated functional status among segregating V segments might reflect linkage disequilibrium, but an unknown experimental factor could not be ruled out. In an earlier analysis of around 500 of the donors, most TCR beta V segments appeared in productive rearrangements about 87% or about 30% of the time, broadly matching IMGT annotations. In a later analysis, HLA-associated TCR beta chains were found to be more clonally expanded and to have lower generation probabilities than equally common non-associated chains. In a later analysis, most CMV-associated TCR beta chains were found to appear HLA-restricted, with HLA associations seemingly driven largely by CMV exposure.

According to the germline V gene, CDR1 reads SQVTM and CDR2 reads ANQGSEA. Trimming at the junction amounts to 8 bases on V and 6 bases on J, and the germline ends lie 19 bases apart. From cysteine to phenylalanine, the CDR3 is 13 amino acids long. The only DNA kept is the CDR3, 39 bases in frame from the first base. In the case of this clone: There is no known antigen for this receptor. Base qualities are missing; no much larger clone stands one base away.

The cohort comprised 670 or so healthy bone marrow donors. At the time of sampling, all cohort members were nominally healthy, though unrecorded immune exposures were likely present. The donor tested CMV seronegative and was one of the 352 seronegative cohort members. Each donor provided a peripheral blood sample, and peripheral blood mononuclear cells were used for TCR beta sequencing. The Qiagen DNeasy Blood Extraction Kit was used to extract genomic DNA from the blood cell samples. Receptors were amplified or captured by the immunoSEQ multiplex PCR assay. A mixture of 60 forward primers for TCR Vbeta segments and 13 reverse primers for TCR Jbeta segments was used in the multiplex PCR. A multiplex PCR assay on genomic DNA amplified the CDR3 region of rearranged TCR beta genes. The amplified TCR beta libraries were sequenced on the Illumina HiSeq System as 87-base-pair reads. The authors' analysis ran thus. Across the 670 or so repertoires, a later analysis counted approximately 75 million unique TCR beta chains, roughly 11 million of which were shared by at least two donors. To remove PCR and sequencing errors, raw reads were error-corrected and collapsed into unique sequences using a nearest-neighbor algorithm that merged closely related sequences. V, D and J gene segments were assigned by aligning CDR3 sequences to IMGT reference sequences. Each retained sequence needed at least a six-nucleotide match to both a V gene segment and a J gene segment. A rearrangement counted as productive if the CDR3 had no stop codons and remained in frame with V and J, and every other rearrangement counted as non-productive. Following IMGT convention, CDR3 was defined as the stretch from the second conserved V-encoded cysteine to the conserved J-encoded phenylalanine. The earlier analysis of a few hundred of the donors excluded any sequence lacking an unambiguous match to a single V gene segment. An earlier analysis of 500 to 600 of the donors classified V segments as functional when productive rearrangements were above 56.7% and as segregating when the standard deviation between donors was above 5%. A statistical classification framework was developed to diagnose cytomegalovirus status using the catalog of TCR beta chain sequences. V and J gene assignment, in a later analysis, came from comparing TCR nucleotide sequences with IMGT/GENE-DB human TR gene sequences. Using the TCRdist pipeline, a later analysis assigned CDR3 sequences along with most-parsimonious VDJ recombination scenarios. In a later analysis, each TCR beta chain was defined by its CDR3 amino acid sequence together with its V-gene family, and reads lacking a unique V-gene family were excluded. In a later analysis, approximately 590 highly shared, low-generation-probability nucleotide sequences were removed to address suspected cross-contamination and a sequencing artifact. A later analysis calculated a clonal expansion index for each public chain from normalized within-repertoire ranks of inferred template counts. A later analysis computed generation probabilities with a VDJ recombination model fitted to out-of-frame rearrangements, and checked the results against IGoR. A later analysis scored TCR-TCR, TCR-HLA and TCR-CMV co-occurrence with hypergeometric tests, applying a repertoire-size bias correction to TCR pairs. To estimate false discovery rates, a later analysis permuted the HLA or CMV assignments 20 times. A later analysis grouped co-occurring TCRs with DBSCAN, adding TCRdist sequence similarity when clustering within HLA-allele-positive subsets. Repertoires with fewer than 30,000 or more than 120,000 public chains, plus five repertoires with anomalous nucleotide sharing, were excluded from co-occurrence clustering. The clones in this table, taken by TCRdb from immuneACCESS, are in-frame only. Not every clone is retained; where verified, under half of the shortfall comes from an unresolved V gene, and the cause of the rest is unknown. Clonal size and the V and J genes are those of that table, whereas D and trimming came from the DNA. This sample gives around 190,000 clones in total; around four fifths of them show up just once. The ten largest clonotypes hold 0.95% to 1.4% of the sample.

Sequences were obtained from PBMCs. The clonotype comes from a woman between 40 and 55 years old in good health and CMV-seronegative. The rearranged chain carries TRBV29-1 and TRBJ1-1, with the D gene not clear enough to name. The DNA sequence follows: TGCAGCCTCCAGGCCGATTCGGGAGCTGAAGCTTTCTTT. This codes for CSLQADSGAEAFF.